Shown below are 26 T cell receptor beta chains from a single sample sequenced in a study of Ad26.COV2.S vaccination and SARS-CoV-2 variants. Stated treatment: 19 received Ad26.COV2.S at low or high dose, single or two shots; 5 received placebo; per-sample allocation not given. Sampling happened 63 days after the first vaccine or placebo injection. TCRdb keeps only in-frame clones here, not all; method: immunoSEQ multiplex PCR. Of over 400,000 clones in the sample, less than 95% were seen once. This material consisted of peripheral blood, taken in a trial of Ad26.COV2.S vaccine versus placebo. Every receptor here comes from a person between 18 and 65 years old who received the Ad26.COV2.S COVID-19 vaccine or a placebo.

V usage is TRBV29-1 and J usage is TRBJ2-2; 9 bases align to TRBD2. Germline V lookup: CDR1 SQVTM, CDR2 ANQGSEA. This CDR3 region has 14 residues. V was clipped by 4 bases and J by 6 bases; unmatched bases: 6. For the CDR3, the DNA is TGCAGCGTTGTCGCGGGAGGGCCTCCCGGGGAGCTGTTTTTT. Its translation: CSVVAGGPPGELFF.

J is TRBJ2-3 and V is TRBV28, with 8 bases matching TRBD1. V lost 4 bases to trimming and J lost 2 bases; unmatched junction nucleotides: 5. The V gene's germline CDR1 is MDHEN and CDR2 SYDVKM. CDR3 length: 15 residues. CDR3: CASSYGTGYTDTQYF. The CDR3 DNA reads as TGTGCCAGCAGTTACGGGACAGGATACACAGATACGCAGTATTTT.

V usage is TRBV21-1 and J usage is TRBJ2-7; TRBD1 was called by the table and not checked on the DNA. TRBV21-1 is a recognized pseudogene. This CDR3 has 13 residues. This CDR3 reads CASSLGSSHEQYF. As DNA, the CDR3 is TGTGCCAGCAGCTTGGGCTCGTCACACGAGCAGTACTTC.

This CDR3 is CASSLAGGSGLGEQFF. The DNA for the CDR3 is TGTGCCAGCAGCTTGGCCGGGGGGAGCGGCCTGGGTGAGCAGTTCTTC. The chain is built from TRBV5-6 and TRBJ2-1; TRBD2 agrees at 7 bases. The V segment lost 0 bases and the J segment 9 bases; nucleotides outside the gene matches: 12. This CDR3 comprises 16 residues. The germline V gene has CDR1 SGHDT and CDR2 YYEEEE.

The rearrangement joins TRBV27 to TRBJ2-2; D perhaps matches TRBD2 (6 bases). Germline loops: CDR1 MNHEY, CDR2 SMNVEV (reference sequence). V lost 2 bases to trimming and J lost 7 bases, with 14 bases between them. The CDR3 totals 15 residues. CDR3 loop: CASSLRASAFGELFF. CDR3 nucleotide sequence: TGTGCCAGCAGTTTACGGGCTAGCGCGTTCGGGGAGCTGTTTTTT.

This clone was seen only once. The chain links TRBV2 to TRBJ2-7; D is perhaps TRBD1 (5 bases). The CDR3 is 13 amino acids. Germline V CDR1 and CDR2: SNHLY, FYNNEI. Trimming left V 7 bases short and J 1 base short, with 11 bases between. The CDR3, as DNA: TGTGCCAGCACAAAGGGGAATTCCTACGAGCAGTACTTC. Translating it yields CASTKGNSYEQYF.

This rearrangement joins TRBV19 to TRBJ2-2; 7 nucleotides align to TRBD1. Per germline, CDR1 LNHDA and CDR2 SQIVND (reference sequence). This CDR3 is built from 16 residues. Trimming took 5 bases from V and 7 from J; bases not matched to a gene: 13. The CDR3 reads CASSSVTGLGSGELFF. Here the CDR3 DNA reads TGTGCCAGTAGTTCGGTGACAGGGTTGGGGAGCGGGGAGCTGTTTTTT.

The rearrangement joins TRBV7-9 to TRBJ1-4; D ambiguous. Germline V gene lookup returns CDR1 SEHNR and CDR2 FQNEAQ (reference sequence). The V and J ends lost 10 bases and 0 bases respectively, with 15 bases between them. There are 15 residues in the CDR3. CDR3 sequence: CATASIVATNEKLFF. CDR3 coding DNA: TGTGCCACCGCATCCATCGTTGCAACTAATGAAAAACTGTTTTTT.

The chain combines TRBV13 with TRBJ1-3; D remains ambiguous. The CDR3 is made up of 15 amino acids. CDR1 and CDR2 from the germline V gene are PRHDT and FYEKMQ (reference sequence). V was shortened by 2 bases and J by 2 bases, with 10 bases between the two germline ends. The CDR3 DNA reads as TGTGCCAGCAGCTTATTTAGTTCAGCTGGAAACACCATATATTTT. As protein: CASSLFSSAGNTIYF.

The CDR3: CASSLALAGGYEQYF. CDR3 DNA: TGTGCCAGCAGCTTAGCGTTAGCGGGAGGGTACGAGCAGTACTTC. The chain uses TRBV7-8 and TRBJ2-7, with 11 bases identical to TRBD2. This CDR3 region has 15 residues. V shed 0 bases and J 4 bases; nucleotides not matched to a gene: 2. Germline V lookup: CDR1 SGHVS, CDR2 FQNEAQ.

In nucleotides, the CDR3 is TGTGCCAGCTCACCAGTGACAGCGAACAACAATGAGCAGTTCTTC. Protein: CASSPVTANNNEQFF. This chain links TRBV18 with TRBJ2-1; weak D call: TRBD1 (5 bases). CDR1 KGHSH and CDR2 LQKENI come from the germline V gene. Trimming pared 2 bases from V and 5 bases from J, leaving 13 bases between. CDR3 length: 15 amino acids.

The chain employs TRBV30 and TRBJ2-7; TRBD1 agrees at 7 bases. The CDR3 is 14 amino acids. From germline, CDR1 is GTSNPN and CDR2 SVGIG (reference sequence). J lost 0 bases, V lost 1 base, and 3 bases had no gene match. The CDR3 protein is CAWSGGTASYEQYF. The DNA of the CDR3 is TGTGCCTGGAGTGGGGGGACAGCCTCCTACGAGCAGTACTTC.

As DNA, the CDR3 is TGCGCCAGCAGCGCCCCGGGACAGAACACCGGGGAGCTGTTTTTT. This sequence encodes CASSAPGQNTGELFF. The rearrangement links TRBV5-1 to TRBJ2-2, with a weak D call TRBD1 (6 bases). V was clipped by 4 bases and J by 1 base, with 11 bases between them. Germline assignment: CDR1 SGHRS and CDR2 YFSETQ. The CDR3 has 15 residues.

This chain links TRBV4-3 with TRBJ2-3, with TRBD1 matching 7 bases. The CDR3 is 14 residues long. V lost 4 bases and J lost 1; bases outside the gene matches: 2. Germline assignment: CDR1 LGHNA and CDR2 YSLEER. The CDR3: CASSRTGRTDTQYF. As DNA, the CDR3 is TGCGCCAGCAGCCGGACAGGTCGCACAGATACGCAGTATTTT.

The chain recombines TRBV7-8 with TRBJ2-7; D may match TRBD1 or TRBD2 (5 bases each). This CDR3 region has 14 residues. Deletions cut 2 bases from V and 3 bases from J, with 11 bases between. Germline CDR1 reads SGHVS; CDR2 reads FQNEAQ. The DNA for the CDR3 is TGTGCCAGCAGCTTACTAGGTGGGGGCTACGAGCAGTACTTC. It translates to CASSLLGGGYEQYF.

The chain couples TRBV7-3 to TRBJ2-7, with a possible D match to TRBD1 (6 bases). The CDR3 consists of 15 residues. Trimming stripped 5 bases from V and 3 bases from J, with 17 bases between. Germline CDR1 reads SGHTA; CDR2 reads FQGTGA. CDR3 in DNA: TGTGCCAGCAGCCTAAACGTAGGCAGGGGCTACGAGCAGTACTTC. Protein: CASSLNVGRGYEQYF.

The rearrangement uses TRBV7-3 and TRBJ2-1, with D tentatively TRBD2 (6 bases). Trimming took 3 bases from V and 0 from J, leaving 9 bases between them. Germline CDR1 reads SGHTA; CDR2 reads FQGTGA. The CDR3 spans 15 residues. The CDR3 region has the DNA TGTGCCAGCAGCTTGGACTACTTCTCCTACAATGAGCAGTTCTTC. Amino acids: CASSLDYFSYNEQFF.

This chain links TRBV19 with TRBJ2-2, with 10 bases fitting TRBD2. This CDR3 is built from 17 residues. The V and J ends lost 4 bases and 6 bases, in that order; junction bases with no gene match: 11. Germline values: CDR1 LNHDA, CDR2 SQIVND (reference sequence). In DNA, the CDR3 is TGTGCCAGTAGTAAGGGACTAGCGCAAACCCCCTCCGGGGAGCTGTTTTTT. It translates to CASSKGLAQTPSGELFF. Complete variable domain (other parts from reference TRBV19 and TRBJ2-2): DGGITQSPKYLFRKEGQNVTLSCEQNLNHDAMYWYRQDPGQGLRLIYYSQIVNDFQKGDIAEGYSVSREKKESFPLTVTSAQKNPTAFYLCASSKGLAQTPSGELFFGEGSRLTVL.

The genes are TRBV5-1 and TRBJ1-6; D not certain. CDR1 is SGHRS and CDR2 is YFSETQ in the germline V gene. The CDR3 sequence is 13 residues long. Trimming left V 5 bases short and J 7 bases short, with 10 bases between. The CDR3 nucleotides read TGCGCCAGCAGGCGGCAGTCAAATTCACCCCTCCACTTT. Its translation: CASRRQSNSPLHF. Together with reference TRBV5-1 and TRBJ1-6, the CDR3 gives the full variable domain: KAGVTQTPRYLIKTRGQQVTLSCSPISGHRSVSWYQQTPGQGLQFLFEYFSETQRNKGNFPGRFSGRQFSNSRSEMNVSTLELGDSALYLCASRRQSNSPLHFGNGTRLTVT.

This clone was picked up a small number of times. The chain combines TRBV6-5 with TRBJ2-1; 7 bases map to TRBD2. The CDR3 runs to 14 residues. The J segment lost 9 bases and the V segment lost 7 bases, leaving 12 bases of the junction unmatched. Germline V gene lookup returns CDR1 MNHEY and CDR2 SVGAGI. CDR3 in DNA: TGTGCCAGCACGGAGGGACTATCCGCCGGTGAGCAGTTCTTC. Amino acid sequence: CASTEGLSAGEQFF.

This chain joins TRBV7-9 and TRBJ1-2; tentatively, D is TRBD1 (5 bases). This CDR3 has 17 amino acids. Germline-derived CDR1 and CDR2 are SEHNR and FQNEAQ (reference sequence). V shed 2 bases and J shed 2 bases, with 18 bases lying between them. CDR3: CASSLRGTTAENYGYTF. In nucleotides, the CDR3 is TGTGCCAGCAGCTTAAGGGGCACAACGGCAGAGAACTATGGCTACACCTTC.

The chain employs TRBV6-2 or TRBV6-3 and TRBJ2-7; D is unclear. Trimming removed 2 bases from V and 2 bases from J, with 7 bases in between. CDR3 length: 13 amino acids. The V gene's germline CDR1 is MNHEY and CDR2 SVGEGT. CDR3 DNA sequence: TGTGCCAGCAGTTACATTAAAACCTACGAGCAGTACTTC. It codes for CASSYIKTYEQYF.

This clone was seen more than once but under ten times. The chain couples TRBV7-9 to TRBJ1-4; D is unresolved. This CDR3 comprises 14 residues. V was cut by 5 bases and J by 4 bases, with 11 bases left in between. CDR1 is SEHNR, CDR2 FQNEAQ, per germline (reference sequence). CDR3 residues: CASSGGDLNEKLFF. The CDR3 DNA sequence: TGTGCCAGCAGCGGAGGCGATCTTAATGAAAAACTGTTTTTT.

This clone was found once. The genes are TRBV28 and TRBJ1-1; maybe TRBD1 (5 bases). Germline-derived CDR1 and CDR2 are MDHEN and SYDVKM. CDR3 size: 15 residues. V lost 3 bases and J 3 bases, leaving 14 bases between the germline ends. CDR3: CASSFLGRGDTEAFF. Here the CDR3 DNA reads TGTGCCAGCAGTTTCCTTGGCAGAGGGGACACTGAAGCTTTCTTT.

The CDR3 reads CASSLHVAYEQYF. The CDR3 region has the DNA TGCGCCAGCAGCTTGCACGTGGCCTACGAGCAGTACTTC. The chain joins TRBV5-1 to TRBJ2-7; no clear D. In germline, CDR1 is SGHRS, CDR2 YFSETQ. CDR3 length: 13 residues. V gave up 1 base and J gave up 2 bases, with 7 bases separating them. The whole variable domain, filled in from reference TRBV5-1 and TRBJ2-7, reads KAGVTQTPRYLIKTRGQQVTLSCSPISGHRSVSWYQQTPGQGLQFLFEYFSETQRNKGNFPGRFSGRQFSNSRSEMNVSTLELGDSALYLCASSLHVAYEQYFGPGTRLTVT.

This chain's CDR3 is CATSDTRPATYNEQFF. The CDR3 DNA reads as TGTGCCACCAGTGATACCCGGCCAGCAACCTACAATGAGCAGTTCTTC. This chain joins TRBV24-1 and TRBJ2-1; no reliable D call. With 3 bases removed from V and 2 bases from J, the gap between germline ends came to 13 bases. The CDR3 consists of 16 residues. Germline V gene data show CDR1 as KGHDR and CDR2 as SFDVKD.